The clone carrying this T cell receptor (beta chain) was picked up one time. This entry belongs to a study of circulating tumor DNA in untreated peripheral T-cell lymphoma. The V end was cut by 7 bases, the J end by 3 bases, with 12 bases between. Germline V gives CDR1 MRHNA, CDR2 SNTAGT. The CDR3 loop spans 14 amino acids. Here immunoSEQ multiplex PCR was the method, and the copy in TCRdb shows in-frame clones only, minus some. The data contain over 1,000 clones, 75% to 85% of them singletons. The chain is built from TRBV6-4 and TRBJ2-2; D may be TRBD1 or TRBD2 (7 bases each). Sequenced: tumor tissue. The source is a human donor with peripheral T-cell lymphoma. The CDR3 DNA sequence: TGTGCCAGCATCTCAGGGGGGGACACCGGGGAGCTGTTTTTT. This codes for CASISGGDTGELFF.